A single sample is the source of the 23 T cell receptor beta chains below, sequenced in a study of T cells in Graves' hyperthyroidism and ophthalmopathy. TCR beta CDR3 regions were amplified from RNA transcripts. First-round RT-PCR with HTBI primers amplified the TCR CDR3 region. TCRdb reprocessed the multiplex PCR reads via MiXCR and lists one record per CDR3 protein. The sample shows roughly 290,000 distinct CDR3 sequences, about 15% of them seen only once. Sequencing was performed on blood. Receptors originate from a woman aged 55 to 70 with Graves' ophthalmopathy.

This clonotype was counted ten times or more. CDR3 region: CASSIRQARYNEQFF. The CDR3 DNA reads as TGTGCCAGTAGTATAAGACAGGCAAGGTACAATGAGCAGTTCTTC. V gene TRBV19 combines with J gene TRBJ2-1, with a tentative D call TRBD1 (6 bases). Trimming pared 2 bases from V and 4 bases from J, leaving 12 bases between. The CDR3 covers 15 residues. The germline gives CDR1 LNHDA, CDR2 SQIVND (reference sequence).

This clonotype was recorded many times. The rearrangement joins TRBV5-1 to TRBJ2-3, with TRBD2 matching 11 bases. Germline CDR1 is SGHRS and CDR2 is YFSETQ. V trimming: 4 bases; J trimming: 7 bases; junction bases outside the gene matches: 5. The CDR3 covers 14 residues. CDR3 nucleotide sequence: TGCGCCAGCAGCGATAGCGGGGGGGCATATACGCAGTATTTT. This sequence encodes CASSDSGGAYTQYF.

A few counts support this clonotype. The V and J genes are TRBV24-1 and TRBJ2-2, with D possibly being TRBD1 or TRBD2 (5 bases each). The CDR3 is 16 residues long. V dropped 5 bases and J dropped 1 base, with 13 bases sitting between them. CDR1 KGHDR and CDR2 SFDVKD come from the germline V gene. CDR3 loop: CATSATRDGNTGELFF. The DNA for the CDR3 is TGTGCCACCAGTGCTACCAGGGACGGGAACACCGGGGAGCTGTTTTTT.

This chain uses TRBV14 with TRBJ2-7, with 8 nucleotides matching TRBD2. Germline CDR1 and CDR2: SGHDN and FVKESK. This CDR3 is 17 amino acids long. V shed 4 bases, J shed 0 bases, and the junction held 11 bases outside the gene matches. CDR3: CASSRLRGGSSSYEQYF. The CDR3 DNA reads TGTGCCAGCAGCCGGCTACGCGGGGGGAGTAGCTCCTACGAGCAGTACTTC.

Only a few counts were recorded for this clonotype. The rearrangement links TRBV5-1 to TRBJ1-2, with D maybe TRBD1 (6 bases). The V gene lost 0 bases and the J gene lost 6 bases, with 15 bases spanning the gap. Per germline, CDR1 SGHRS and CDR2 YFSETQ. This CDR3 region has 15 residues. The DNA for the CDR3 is TGCGCCAGCAGCTTGGCCCGGACAGAGATAAATGGCTACACCTTC. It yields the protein CASSLARTEINGYTF.

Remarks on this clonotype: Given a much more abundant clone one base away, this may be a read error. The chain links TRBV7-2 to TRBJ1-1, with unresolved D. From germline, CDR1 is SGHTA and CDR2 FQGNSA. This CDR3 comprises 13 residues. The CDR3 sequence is CASSLYKNTEALF. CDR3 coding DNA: TGTGCCAGCAGCTTATATAAAAACACTGAAGCTCTCTTT.

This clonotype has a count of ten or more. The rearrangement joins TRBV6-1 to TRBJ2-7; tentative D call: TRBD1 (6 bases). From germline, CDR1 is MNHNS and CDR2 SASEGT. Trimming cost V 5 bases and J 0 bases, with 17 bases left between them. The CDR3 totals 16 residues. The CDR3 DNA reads TGTGCCAGCAGTTCCCCCGGTGGGACATCCTCCTACGAGCAGTACTTC. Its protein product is CASSSPGGTSSYEQYF.

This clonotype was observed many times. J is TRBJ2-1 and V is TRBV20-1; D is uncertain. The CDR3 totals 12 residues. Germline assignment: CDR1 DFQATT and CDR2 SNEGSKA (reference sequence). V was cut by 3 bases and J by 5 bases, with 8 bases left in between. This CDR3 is CSASPPNNEQFF. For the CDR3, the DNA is TGCAGTGCTAGTCCCCCAAACAATGAGCAGTTCTTC.

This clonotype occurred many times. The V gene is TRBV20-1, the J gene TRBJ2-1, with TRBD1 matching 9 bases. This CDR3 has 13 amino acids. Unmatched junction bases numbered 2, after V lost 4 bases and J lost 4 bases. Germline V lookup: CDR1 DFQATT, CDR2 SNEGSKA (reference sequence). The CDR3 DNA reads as TGCAGTGCTACGGGACAGGGTTACAATGAGCAGTTCTTC. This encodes CSATGQGYNEQFF.

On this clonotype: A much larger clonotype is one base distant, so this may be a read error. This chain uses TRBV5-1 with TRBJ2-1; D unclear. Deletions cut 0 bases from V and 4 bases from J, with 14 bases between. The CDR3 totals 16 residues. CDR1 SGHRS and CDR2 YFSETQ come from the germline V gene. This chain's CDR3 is CASSLGSVYIYNEQFF. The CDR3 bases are TGCGCCAGCAGCTTGGGGTCCGTGTATATTTACAATGAGCAGTTCTTC. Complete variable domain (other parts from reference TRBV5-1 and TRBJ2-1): KAGVTQTPRYLIKTRGQQVTLSCSPISGHRSVSWYQQTPGQGLQFLFEYFSETQRNKGNFPGRFSGRQFSNSRSEMNVSTLELGDSALYLCASSLGSVYIYNEQFFGPGTRLTVL.

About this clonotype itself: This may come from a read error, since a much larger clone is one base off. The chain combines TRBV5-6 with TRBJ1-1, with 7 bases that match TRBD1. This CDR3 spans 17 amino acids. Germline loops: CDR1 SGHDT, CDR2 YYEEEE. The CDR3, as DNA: TGTGCCAGCAACTTGGGATTTCCGGGACAGATAAACACTGAAGCTTTCTTT. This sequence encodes CASNLGFPGQINTEAFF.

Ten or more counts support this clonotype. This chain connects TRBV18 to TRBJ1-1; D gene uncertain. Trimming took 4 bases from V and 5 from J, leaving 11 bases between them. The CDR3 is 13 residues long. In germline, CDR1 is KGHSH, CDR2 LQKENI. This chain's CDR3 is CASSRESGTEAFF. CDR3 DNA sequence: TGTGCCAGCTCACGGGAAAGTGGGACTGAAGCTTTCTTT.

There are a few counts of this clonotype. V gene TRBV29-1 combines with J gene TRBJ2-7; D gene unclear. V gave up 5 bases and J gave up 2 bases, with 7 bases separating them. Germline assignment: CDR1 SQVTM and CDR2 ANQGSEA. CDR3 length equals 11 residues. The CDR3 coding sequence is TGCAGCGTTATTACGGCCTACGAGCAGTACTTC. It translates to CSVITAYEQYF.

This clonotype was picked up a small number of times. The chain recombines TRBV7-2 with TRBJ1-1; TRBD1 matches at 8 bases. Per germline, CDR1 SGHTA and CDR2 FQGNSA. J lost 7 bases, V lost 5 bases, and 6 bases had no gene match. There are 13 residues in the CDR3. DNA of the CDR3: TGTGCCAGCAGCACCACAGGGGGGGGTGAAGCTTTCTTT. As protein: CASSTTGGGEAFF.

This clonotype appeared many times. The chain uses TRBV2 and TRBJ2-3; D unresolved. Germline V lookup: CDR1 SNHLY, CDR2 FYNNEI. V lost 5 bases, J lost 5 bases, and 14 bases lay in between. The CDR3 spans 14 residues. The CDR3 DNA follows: TGTGCCAGCAGTCGGAACTCAGTGGGAGATACGCAGTATTTT. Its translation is CASSRNSVGDTQYF.

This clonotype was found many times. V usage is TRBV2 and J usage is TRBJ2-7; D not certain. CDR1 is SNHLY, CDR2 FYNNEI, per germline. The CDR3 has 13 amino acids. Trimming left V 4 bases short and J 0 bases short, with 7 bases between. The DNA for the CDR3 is TGTGCCAGCAGTGTGGGCAGCTCCTACGAGCAGTACTTC. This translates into CASSVGSSYEQYF.

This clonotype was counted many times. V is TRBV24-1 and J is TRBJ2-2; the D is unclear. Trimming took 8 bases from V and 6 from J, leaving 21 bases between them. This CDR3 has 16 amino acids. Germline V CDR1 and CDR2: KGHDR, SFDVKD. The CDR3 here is CATTERTLSVAGELFF. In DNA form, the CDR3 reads TGTGCCACCACCGAGAGGACGCTTTCGGTAGCCGGGGAGCTGTTTTTT.

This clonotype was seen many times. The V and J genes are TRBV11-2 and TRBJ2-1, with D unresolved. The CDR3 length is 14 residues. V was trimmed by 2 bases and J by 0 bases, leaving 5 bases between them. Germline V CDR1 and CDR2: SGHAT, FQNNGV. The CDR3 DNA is TGTGCCAGCAGCTTATCGGGCTCCTACAATGAGCAGTTCTTC. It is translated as CASSLSGSYNEQFF.

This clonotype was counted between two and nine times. The DNA for the CDR3 is TGCGCCAGCAGCTTAAGATGGGGCGCAGGGGTAGATACGCAGTATTTT. Its protein is CASSLRWGAGVDTQYF. The chain recombines TRBV5-1 with TRBJ2-3; a weak D match, TRBD1 (6 bases). This CDR3 contains 16 residues. V shed 2 bases and J shed 5 bases, with 18 bases lying between them. Germline V gene sequence: CDR1 SGHRS, CDR2 YFSETQ.

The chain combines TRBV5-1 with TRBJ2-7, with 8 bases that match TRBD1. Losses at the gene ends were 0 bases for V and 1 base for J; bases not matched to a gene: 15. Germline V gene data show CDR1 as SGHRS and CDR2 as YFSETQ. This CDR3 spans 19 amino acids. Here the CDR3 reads CASSLAVLGQVSVSYEQYF. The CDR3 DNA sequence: TGCGCCAGCAGCTTGGCCGTACTGGGACAGGTTTCTGTTTCCTACGAGCAGTACTTC.

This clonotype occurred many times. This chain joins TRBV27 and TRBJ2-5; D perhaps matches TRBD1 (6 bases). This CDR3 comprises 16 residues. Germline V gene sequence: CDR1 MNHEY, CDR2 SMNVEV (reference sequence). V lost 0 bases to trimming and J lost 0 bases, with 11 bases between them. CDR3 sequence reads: CASSLSTGKHQETQYF. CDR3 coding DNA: TGTGCCAGCAGTTTATCCACAGGGAAGCACCAAGAGACCCAGTACTTC.

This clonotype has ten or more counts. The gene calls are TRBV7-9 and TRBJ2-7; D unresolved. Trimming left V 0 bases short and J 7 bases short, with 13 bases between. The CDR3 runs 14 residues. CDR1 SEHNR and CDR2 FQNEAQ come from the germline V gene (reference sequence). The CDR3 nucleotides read TGTGCCAGCAGCTTAGCTGTTCGAATCGGGGAGCAGTACTTC. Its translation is CASSLAVRIGEQYF. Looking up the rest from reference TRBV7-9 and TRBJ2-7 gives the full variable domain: DTGVSQNPRHKITKRGQNVTFRCDPISEHNRLYWYRQTLGQGPEFLTYFQNEAQLEKSRLLSDRFSAERPKGSFSTLEIQRTEQGDSAMYLCASSLAVRIGEQYFGPGTRLTVT.

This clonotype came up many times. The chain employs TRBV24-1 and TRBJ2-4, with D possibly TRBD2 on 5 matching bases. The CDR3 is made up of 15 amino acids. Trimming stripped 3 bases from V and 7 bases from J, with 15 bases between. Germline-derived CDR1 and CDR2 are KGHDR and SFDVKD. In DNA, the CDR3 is TGTGCCACCAGTGATCCGAGAGAGGGTTCGAACATTCAGTACTTC. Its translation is CATSDPREGSNIQYF.